This is a list of T cell receptor beta chains from one sample in a study of shared clonotypes between healthy human individuals. Sequencing was performed with immunoSEQ multiplex PCR; in TCRdb, only in-frame clones are kept and a portion is missing. The sample has about 1.1 million clones, more than 75% seen once. Source material: memory CD4+ T cells from PBMCs. These receptors all stem from a man aged 18 to 30 in good health. Some clones in this sample may be carry-over from other donors' samples. Each CDR3 is given with its conserved first and last residue. Each record gives: J gene, V gene, clone size, D gene, CDR3 protein, CDR3 DNA. A D gene is named only where the DNA matches it firmly. Size is stated for part of the rows, as once, few or many counts, or as a class when the clone is expanded.

J gene: TRBJ2-1
V gene: TRBV9
clone size: -
D gene: -
CDR3 protein: CASSVGVYSYNEQFF
CDR3 DNA: TGTGCCAGCAGCGTAGGCGTTTACTCCTACAATGAGCAGTTCTTC

J gene: TRBJ1-4
V gene: TRBV9
clone size: -
D gene: -
CDR3 protein: CASSVAGRENEKLFF
CDR3 DNA: TGTGCCAGCAGCGTAGCGGGACGGGAGAATGAAAAACTGTTTTTT

J gene: TRBJ1-5
V gene: TRBV6-5
clone size: -
D gene: -
CDR3 protein: CAIRDRFNQPQHF
CDR3 DNA: TGTGCCATCAGGGACCGATTCAATCAGCCCCAGCATTTT

J gene: TRBJ2-3
V gene: TRBV29-1
clone size: -
D gene: -
CDR3 protein: CSVEEGGGTDTQYF
CDR3 DNA: TGCAGCGTTGAAGAAGGGGGGGGCACAGATACGCAGTATTTT

J gene: TRBJ2-2
V gene: TRBV7-3
clone size: -
D gene: -
CDR3 protein: CASSLTPTGELFF
CDR3 DNA: TGTGCCAGCAGCTTAACACCCACCGGGGAGCTGTTTTTT

J gene: TRBJ2-7
V gene: TRBV19
clone size: -
D gene: -
CDR3 protein: CASNRSGIRRYEQYF
CDR3 DNA: TGTGCCAGCAATAGGAGCGGTATTCGACGCTACGAGCAGTACTTC

J gene: TRBJ2-6
V gene: TRBV10-2
clone size: -
D gene: TRBD1
CDR3 protein: CASSAPGQGTTGANVLTF
CDR3 DNA: TGCGCCAGCAGTGCCCCGGGACAGGGCACAACTGGGGCCAACGTCCTGACTTTC

J gene: TRBJ2-1
V gene: TRBV5-1
clone size: -
D gene: TRBD2
CDR3 protein: CASSSLAGLYNEQFF
CDR3 DNA: TGCGCCAGCAGCTCCCTAGCGGGGTTATACAATGAGCAGTTCTTC

J gene: TRBJ2-5
V gene: TRBV11-3
clone size: few
D gene: TRBD2
CDR3 protein: CASSSEGLAGQETQYF
CDR3 DNA: TGTGCCAGCAGCTCAGAGGGGCTAGCGGGACAAGAGACCCAGTACTTC

J gene: TRBJ2-2
V gene: TRBV5-1
clone size: once
D gene: TRBD2
CDR3 protein: CASRDGRVGITGELFF
CDR3 DNA: TGCGCCAGCAGAGACGGGAGGGTTGGGATCACCGGGGAGCTGTTTTTT

J gene: TRBJ2-3
V gene: TRBV5-1
clone size: -
D gene: TRBD2
CDR3 protein: CASLEASGSKDTQYF
CDR3 DNA: TGCGCCAGTCTCGAGGCTAGCGGGAGCAAAGATACGCAGTATTTT

J gene: TRBJ1-2
V gene: TRBV14
clone size: -
D gene: -
CDR3 protein: CASSQDPGAGNYGYTF
CDR3 DNA: TGTGCCAGCAGCCAAGATCCGGGAGCAGGGAACTATGGCTACACCTTC

J gene: TRBJ2-1
V gene: TRBV4-3
clone size: -
D gene: -
CDR3 protein: CASSQTLTRASYNEQFF
CDR3 DNA: TGCGCCAGCAGCCAGACCCTCACTAGAGCCTCCTACAATGAGCAGTTCTTC

J gene: TRBJ2-1
V gene: TRBV2
clone size: few
D gene: TRBD2
CDR3 protein: CASIRTSGAPEQFF
CDR3 DNA: TGTGCCAGCATTCGGACTAGCGGGGCCCCGGAGCAGTTCTTC

J gene: TRBJ2-5
V gene: TRBV10-3
clone size: -
D gene: -
CDR3 protein: CAISPSRGERGVGQETQYF
CDR3 DNA: TGTGCCATCTCCCCTAGTAGGGGGGAGAGGGGGGTGGGCCAAGAGACCCAGTACTTC

J gene: TRBJ2-3
V gene: TRBV20-1
clone size: -
D gene: -
CDR3 protein: CSPHTQYF
CDR3 DNA: TGCAGTCCACATACGCAGTATTTT

J gene: TRBJ1-2
V gene: TRBV28
clone size: few
D gene: TRBD1
CDR3 protein: CASSGTAGYGYTF
CDR3 DNA: TGTGCCAGCAGTGGGACAGCCGGGTATGGCTACACCTTC

J gene: TRBJ1-3
V gene: TRBV28
clone size: -
D gene: -
CDR3 protein: CASRGSAGNTIYF
CDR3 DNA: TGTGCCAGCAGGGGCAGTGCAGGAAACACCATATATTTT

J gene: TRBJ2-1
V gene: TRBV28
clone size: -
D gene: -
CDR3 protein: CASKSVGTVWNEQFF
CDR3 DNA: TGTGCCAGCAAATCCGTTGGGACCGTCTGGAATGAGCAGTTCTTC

J gene: TRBJ2-4
V gene: TRBV2
clone size: -
D gene: TRBD2
CDR3 protein: CASSRLARPNIQYF
CDR3 DNA: TGTGCCAGCAGTAGACTAGCGCGTCCCAACATTCAGTACTTC

J gene: TRBJ1-5
V gene: TRBV7-2
clone size: -
D gene: -
CDR3 protein: CASSRTLDSNQPQHF
CDR3 DNA: TGTGCCAGCAGCCGGACCCTTGATAGCAATCAGCCCCAGCATTTT

J gene: TRBJ2-3
V gene: TRBV27
clone size: -
D gene: -
CDR3 protein: CASSLSGVTDTQYF
CDR3 DNA: TGTGCCAGCAGTTTATCGGGCGTCACAGATACGCAGTATTTT

J gene: TRBJ2-5
V gene: TRBV11-3
clone size: -
D gene: -
CDR3 protein: CASSPSDSRETQYF
CDR3 DNA: TGTGCCAGCAGCCCAAGTGACAGTCGAGAGACCCAGTACTTC

J gene: TRBJ2-1
V gene: TRBV28
clone size: once
D gene: -
CDR3 protein: CASSRDSYRDEQFF
CDR3 DNA: TGTGCCAGCAGTCGGGACTCCTACAGAGATGAGCAGTTCTTC

J gene: TRBJ1-1
V gene: TRBV28
clone size: once
D gene: -
CDR3 protein: CASSRYLGRMNTEAFF
CDR3 DNA: TGTGCCAGCAGCCGCTACCTTGGCAGGATGAACACTGAAGCTTTCTTT

J gene: TRBJ2-2
V gene: TRBV5-1
clone size: -
D gene: TRBD2
CDR3 protein: CASSPSGNTGELFF
CDR3 DNA: TGCGCCAGCAGCCCTAGCGGGAACACCGGGGAGCTGTTTTTT

J gene: TRBJ2-7
V gene: TRBV28
clone size: -
D gene: TRBD1
CDR3 protein: CASSSPWRGQGAGEQYF
CDR3 DNA: TGTGCCAGCAGTTCGCCATGGAGGGGACAGGGGGCGGGAGAGCAGTACTTC

J gene: TRBJ1-4
V gene: TRBV4-1
clone size: -
D gene: TRBD1
CDR3 protein: CASRRTGLRLANEKLFF
CDR3 DNA: TGCGCCAGCAGACGGACAGGGTTGAGGCTAGCTAATGAAAAACTGTTTTTT

J gene: TRBJ2-3
V gene: TRBV9
clone size: -
D gene: -
CDR3 protein: CASSVSGRGTDTQYF
CDR3 DNA: TGTGCCAGCAGCGTTAGCGGCAGAGGGACAGATACGCAGTATTTT

J gene: TRBJ2-3
V gene: TRBV11-2
clone size: few
D gene: TRBD2
CDR3 protein: CASSETSGTDTQYF
CDR3 DNA: TGTGCCAGCAGCGAGACTAGCGGCACAGATACGCAGTATTTT

J gene: TRBJ2-5
V gene: TRBV15
clone size: -
D gene: -
CDR3 protein: CATSNNRDETQYF
CDR3 DNA: TGTGCCACCAGCAATAACAGGGACGAGACCCAGTACTTC

J gene: TRBJ2-7
V gene: TRBV9
clone size: -
D gene: TRBD1
CDR3 protein: CASSVEDRGTEQYF
CDR3 DNA: TGTGCCAGCAGCGTAGAGGACAGGGGGACCGAGCAGTACTTC

J gene: TRBJ1-2
V gene: TRBV27
clone size: -
D gene: TRBD1
CDR3 protein: CASSTRGTDKNTF
CDR3 DNA: TGTGCCAGCAGTACAAGGGGGACAGACAAAAACACCTTC

J gene: TRBJ1-2
V gene: TRBV15
clone size: -
D gene: -
CDR3 protein: CATRPGANYGYTF
CDR3 DNA: TGTGCCACCCGCCCGGGGGCGAACTATGGCTACACCTTC

J gene: TRBJ2-1
V gene: TRBV5-6
clone size: -
D gene: TRBD1
CDR3 protein: CASSQLGGNGYNEQFF
CDR3 DNA: TGTGCCAGCAGCCAATTAGGGGGCAATGGCTACAATGAGCAGTTCTTC

J gene: TRBJ2-5
V gene: TRBV6-6
clone size: -
D gene: -
CDR3 protein: CASLPSRAETQYF
CDR3 DNA: TGTGCCAGCCTCCCAAGTCGAGCGGAGACCCAGTACTTC

J gene: TRBJ2-3
V gene: TRBV9
clone size: -
D gene: TRBD1
CDR3 protein: CASSVGRGARKTGGSENTQYF
CDR3 DNA: TGTGCCAGCAGCGTAGGGCGAGGGGCCCGGAAGACAGGGGGCTCTGAAAATACGCAGTATTTT

J gene: TRBJ2-2
V gene: TRBV11-1
clone size: few
D gene: -
CDR3 protein: CASSSQENTGELFF
CDR3 DNA: TGTGCCAGCAGCTCCCAGGAGAACACCGGGGAGCTGTTTTTT

J gene: TRBJ1-6
V gene: TRBV4-1
clone size: -
D gene: -
CDR3 protein: CASSQEGISPLHF
CDR3 DNA: TGCGCCAGCAGCCAAGAAGGGATTTCACCCCTCCACTTT

J gene: TRBJ1-1
V gene: TRBV7-2
clone size: -
D gene: -
CDR3 protein: CASSPNGIPTEAFF
CDR3 DNA: TGTGCCAGCAGCCCAAACGGGATCCCCACTGAAGCTTTCTTT

J gene: TRBJ2-7
V gene: TRBV28
clone size: -
D gene: TRBD1
CDR3 protein: CASSRTGVSYEQYF
CDR3 DNA: TGTGCCAGCAGTAGGACAGGGGTTTCCTACGAGCAGTACTTC

J gene: TRBJ2-1
V gene: TRBV4-2
clone size: -
D gene: -
CDR3 protein: CASSQESVTYNEQFF
CDR3 DNA: TGTGCCAGCAGCCAAGAGTCCGTAACCTACAATGAGCAGTTCTTC

J gene: TRBJ2-7
V gene: TRBV7-2
clone size: -
D gene: TRBD2
CDR3 protein: CASSSRATSGSPYEQYF
CDR3 DNA: TGTGCCAGCAGCTCAAGGGCGACTAGCGGGAGTCCCTACGAGCAGTACTTC

J gene: TRBJ2-3
V gene: TRBV29-1
clone size: many
D gene: -
CDR3 protein: CSVIDGVTDTQYF
CDR3 DNA: TGCAGCGTGATAGACGGAGTCACAGATACGCAGTATTTT

J gene: TRBJ2-5
V gene: TRBV5-6
clone size: -
D gene: -
CDR3 protein: CASSTGYTTETQYF
CDR3 DNA: TGTGCCAGCAGCACCGGATACACTACAGAGACCCAGTACTTC

J gene: TRBJ1-2
V gene: TRBV13
clone size: once
D gene: -
CDR3 protein: CASSLGRPSYGYTF
CDR3 DNA: TGTGCCAGCAGCTTAGGGCGGCCGTCCTATGGCTACACCTTC